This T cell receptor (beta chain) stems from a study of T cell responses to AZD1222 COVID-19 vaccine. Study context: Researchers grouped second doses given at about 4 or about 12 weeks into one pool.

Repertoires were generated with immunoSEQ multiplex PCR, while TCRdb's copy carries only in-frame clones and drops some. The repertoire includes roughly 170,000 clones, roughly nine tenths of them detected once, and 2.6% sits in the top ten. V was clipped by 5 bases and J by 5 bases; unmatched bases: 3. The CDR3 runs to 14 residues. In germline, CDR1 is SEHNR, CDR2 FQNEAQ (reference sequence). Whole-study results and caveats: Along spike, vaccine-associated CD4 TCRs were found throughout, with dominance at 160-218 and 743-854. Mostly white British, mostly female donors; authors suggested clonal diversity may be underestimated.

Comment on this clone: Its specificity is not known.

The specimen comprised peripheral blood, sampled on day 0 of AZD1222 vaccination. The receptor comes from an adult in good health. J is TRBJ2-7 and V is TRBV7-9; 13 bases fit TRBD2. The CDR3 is CASSLGLAGHEQYF. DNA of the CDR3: TGTGCCAGCAGCCTGGGACTAGCGGGACACGAGCAGTACTTC.